These 3 T cell receptor beta chains were sequenced from one sample in a study of T cells after yellow fever vaccination. From the 5' RACE reads, TCRdb called clonotypes with MiXCR, one entry per CDR3 protein. This sample has 300,000 to 400,000 distinct CDR3 sequences; roughly 8% occur once, and the top ten carry roughly 18%. Sequencing was performed on PBMCs, taken about 41 days after the first yellow fever vaccination. These receptor sequences come from a man aged 18 to 29 who received the YFV17D yellow fever vaccine.

This clonotype was recorded a few times. V and J are TRBV12-3 or TRBV12-4 and TRBJ2-4; D ambiguous. The V gene lost 3 bases and the J gene lost 8 bases, with 17 bases spanning the gap. This CDR3 spans 15 amino acids. The CDR3 DNA follows: TGTGCCAGCAGTTTTCTCGGTGGGTCTGGGGACATTCAGTACTTC. Its protein is CASSFLGGSGDIQYF.

The chain couples TRBV6-2 or TRBV6-3 to TRBJ2-6; D remains ambiguous. The CDR3 consists of 13 residues. Trimming removed 7 bases from V and 0 bases from J, with 4 bases in between. Germline CDR1 and CDR2: MNHEY and SVGEGT. The chain's CDR3 is CASTHSGANVLTF. The CDR3 nucleotides read TGTGCCAGCACCCACTCTGGGGCCAACGTCCTGACTTTC.

The rearrangement links TRBV12-3 or TRBV12-4 to TRBJ1-6; D gene unclear. Trimming cost V 7 bases and J 10 bases, with 14 bases left between them. This CDR3 is built from 13 residues. The CDR3 here is CASTFSGNSPLHF. CDR3 DNA: TGTGCCAGCACCTTCTCGGGGAACTCACCCCTCCACTTT.